The clone carrying this T cell receptor beta chain was observed a few times. What it binds is unknown. This specimen belongs to a study of T cells in Graves' hyperthyroidism and ophthalmopathy. Study-wide points: Ophthalmopathy was separated from stable hyperthyroidism by a 13 V-J model.

Out of about 10 ml of fresh peripheral blood came the PBMCs. Amplification of TCR beta CDR3 regions used RNA as the template. Initially, a first-round RT-PCR of the TCR CDR3 employed the HTBI primer set. TCRdb reprocessed the multiplex PCR reads via MiXCR and lists one record per CDR3 protein. Here the sample spans 450,000 to 500,000 distinct CDR3 sequences, 22% being singletons. This TCR derives from a woman aged 70-85 years with Graves' ophthalmopathy. Material: blood.

CDR3 sequence: CASSSTWGETQYF. The CDR3 nucleotides are TGCGCCAGCAGCTCCACCTGGGGAGAGACCCAGTACTTC. V and J are TRBV5-1 and TRBJ2-5, with D unclear. Germline loops: CDR1 SGHRS, CDR2 YFSETQ. This CDR3 is built from 13 residues. The ends were cut back, 3 bases at V and 4 bases at J, with 10 bases in the middle.